The source of this T cell receptor (beta chain) is a study of blood T cells in healthy people across ages. Study conclusions and caveats: Older individuals had lower TCR beta diversity per million T cells (the decline was roughly linear). Lack of knowledge of donor CMV status possibly confounded expanded clonotype changes.

This clonotype turned up a few times. Its target is not known. No fewer than 6 million PBMCs went into each sample. With a J-beta primer mix and a sample-barcoded 5' primer, a second PCR ran about 7 to 12 cycles. Each CDR3 protein is one row after TCRdb ran MiXCR on the 5' RACE reads. The profile covers just under 750,000 distinct CDR3 sequences, with approximately 21% appearing a single time and around 21% taken by the ten largest. Germline V lookup: CDR1 MDHEN, CDR2 SYDVKM. The CDR3 totals 13 residues. V gave up 9 bases and J gave up 6 bases; unmatched junction bases: 7. This clonotype was obtained from a man in his sixties or seventies in good health. V usage is TRBV28 and J usage is TRBJ1-3; 8 bases are a match to TRBD1. The sequencing sample was made of blood. CDR3 protein: CAREDRAQNTIYF. CDR3 in DNA: TGTGCCAGGGAGGACAGGGCCCAAAACACCATATATTTT.